This is a list of T cell receptor beta chains from one sample in a study of T cells in Graves' hyperthyroidism and ophthalmopathy. One entry per CDR3 protein results from TCRdb running MiXCR on the multiplex PCR reads. The sample has approximately 700,000 distinct CDR3 sequences, about 45% seen once. Material: peripheral blood or thyroid tissue (not recorded which). These receptors came from an adult man with Graves' disease, either hyperthyroidism or ophthalmopathy (not recorded which). CDR3s include the opening cysteine and the closing phenylalanine or tryptophan. The order of the fields is CDR3 length, V gene, J gene, CDR3 protein.

14	TRBV29-1	TRBJ1-4	CSGRSGADNEKLFF
14	TRBV19	TRBJ1-3	CASASEGSGNTIYF
14	TRBV10-2	TRBJ1-4	CASTRQGAGEKLFF
17	TRBV9	TRBJ1-2	CASSATHHRGANYGYTF
16	TRBV7-9	TRBJ1-6	CASSFLDRGWNSPLHF
13	TRBV25-1	TRBJ1-2	CASRDRGQGGYTF
16	TRBV7-6	TRBJ2-2	CASSLGGRINTGELFF
16	TRBV7-6	TRBJ1-1	CASSDRRDRLNTEAFF
11	TRBV29-1	TRBJ2-5	CSGGLGETQYF
13	TRBV14	TRBJ1-5	CASSRDAGQPQHF
15	TRBV9	TRBJ1-2	CASSPTPGINYGYTF
13	TRBV29-1	TRBJ2-3	CSGGRGGTDTQYF
15	TRBV25-1	TRBJ1-1	CASSYGDREETEAFF
13	TRBV29-1	TRBJ1-2	CSVETATGYGHTF
15	TRBV10-3	TRBJ1-5	CAISESTGGNQPQHF
16	TRBV25-1	TRBJ1-6	CASSGGQGWYNSPLHF
14	TRBV15	TRBJ1-2	CATSTETERYGYTF
13	TRBV6-5	TRBJ2-5	CASSYTRQETQYF
17	TRBV29-1	TRBJ2-6	CSVALVQGSSGANVLTF
13	TRBV7-4	TRBJ2-7	CASSSTGKREQYF
13	TRBV2	TRBJ1-6	CASKWGEDSPLHF
16	TRBV5-6	TRBJ1-2	CASSLIPTPELGGYTF
12	TRBV6-1	TRBJ1-4	CASSGGQGKLFF
11	TRBV11-2	TRBJ2-7	CASGQSYEQYF
11	TRBV2	TRBJ1-4	CASNSAEKLFF
13	TRBV19	TRBJ1-1	CASSIRVDTEAFF
14	TRBV29-1	TRBJ1-1	CSVGAGGYGTEAFF
13	TRBV29-1	TRBJ1-5	CSQGTGVDQPQHF
15	TRBV19	TRBJ1-5	CASSFRSTGDQPQHF
14	TRBV2	TRBJ1-2	CASSEEEGGYGYTF
14	TRBV6-1	TRBJ1-1	CASSNVRAANEAFF
14	TRBV5-1	TRBJ1-1	CASTSGGVNTEAFF
16	TRBV5-4	TRBJ1-3	CASSLVGQGTGNTIYF
15	TRBV15	TRBJ1-5	CATSKRGDSNQPQHF
16	TRBV7-9	TRBJ1-4	CASSPPTGSTNEKLFF
14	TRBV7-3	TRBJ2-3	CASSLGGFTDTQYF
16	TRBV7-9	TRBJ2-7	CASSPTPSGGPYEQYF
14	TRBV9	TRBJ1-6	CASRTGVGDSPLHF
15	TRBV7-9	TRBJ1-5	CASSLEPRLNQPQHF
13	TRBV12-3/TRBV12-4	TRBJ1-1	CASSLRTATEAFF
14	TRBV10-1	TRBJ1-1	CASSMDTGMTEAFF
15	TRBV5-1	TRBJ2-7	CASSMNTGSSYEQYF
14	TRBV20-1	TRBJ2-5	CSAIPAGGGETQYF
14	TRBV24-1	TRBJ2-7	CATSDPSRAGEQYF
17	TRBV10-3	TRBJ2-6	CATSKGSSSSGANVLTF
16	TRBV20-1	TRBJ2-7	CSARDSFSAGAYEQYF
13	TRBV7-8	TRBJ2-2	CASSPAEIGELFF
12	TRBV29-1	TRBJ1-1	CSVGDRDSEAFF
15	TRBV2	TRBJ1-1	CASSKGQGIWGEAFF
13	TRBV2	TRBJ1-1	CASKGTETTEAFF
14	TRBV2	TRBJ1-1	CASSEIELNTEAFF
19	TRBV11-1	TRBJ2-2	CASSSTIFIGGTNTGELFF